This T cell receptor beta chain derives from a study of T cell clonality in common variable immunodeficiency. Study conclusions and caveats: CVID subjects showed higher TCRbeta clonality than healthy controls. In common variable immunodeficiency, TCR beta chains reportedly carried fewer deletions and N-nucleotide insertions. Fewer TCRbeta clones were shared among CVID subjects than controls.

The V and J ends lost 2 bases and 6 bases respectively, with 11 bases between them. The CDR3 has 14 amino acids. From germline, CDR1 is SEHNR and CDR2 FQNEAQ (reference sequence). Points on this clone: Its antigen remains unknown. The CDR3 extends 3 residues past the end of the read, so its final part is completed from the germline J gene.

Sequencing input was equivalent genomic DNA from CVID and controls. Measured with immunoSEQ multiplex PCR; TCRdb has only the in-frame clones, and not every one. The sample shows approximately 7,800 clones, none of them appearing just once. The sequence derives from a human donor with common variable immunodeficiency. Specimen: peripheral blood mononuclear cells. This chain connects TRBV7-9 to TRBJ1-3; D is unresolved. Incomplete CDR3 DNA: TGTGCCAGCAGCTTAATTCAACAAACAAACACC. This encodes CASSLIQQTNT. The full CDR3 is CASSLIQQTNTIYF.